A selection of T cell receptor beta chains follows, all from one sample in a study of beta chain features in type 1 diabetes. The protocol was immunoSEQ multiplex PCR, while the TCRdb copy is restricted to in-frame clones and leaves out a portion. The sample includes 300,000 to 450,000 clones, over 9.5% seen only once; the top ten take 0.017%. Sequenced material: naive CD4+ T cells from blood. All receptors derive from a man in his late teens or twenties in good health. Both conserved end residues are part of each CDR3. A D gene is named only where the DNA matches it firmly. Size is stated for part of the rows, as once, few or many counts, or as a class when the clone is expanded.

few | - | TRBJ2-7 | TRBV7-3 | CASSLQTPGEQYF | TGTGCCAGCAGCTTACAGACTCCGGGCGAGCAGTACTTC
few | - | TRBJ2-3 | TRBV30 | CAWRSPGGPSQYF | TGTGCCTGGAGAAGTCCGGGGGGCCCCTCCCAGTATTTT
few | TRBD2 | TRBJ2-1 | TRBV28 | CASSLLIAGDGEQFF | TGTGCCAGCAGTCTCCTGATAGCGGGGGACGGCGAGCAGTTCTTC
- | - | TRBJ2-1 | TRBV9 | CASSPVGGTYNEQFF | TGTGCCAGCAGCCCGGTTGGGGGGACCTACAATGAGCAGTTCTTC
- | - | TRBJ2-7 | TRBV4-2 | CASSQDRGQREQYF | TGTGCCAGCAGCCAAGATAGGGGTCAGCGCGAGCAGTACTTC
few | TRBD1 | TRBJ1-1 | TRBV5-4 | CASSLGTGPRAFF | TGTGCCAGCAGCCTCGGGACAGGGCCTCGCGCTTTCTTT
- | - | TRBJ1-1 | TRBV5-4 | CASSRRQDYTEAFF | TGTGCCAGCAGCAGAAGACAGGATTACACTGAAGCTTTCTTT
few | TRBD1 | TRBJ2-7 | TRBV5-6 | CASSFLRDRDSYEQYF | TGTGCCAGCAGCTTCCTCCGGGACAGGGACTCCTACGAGCAGTACTTC
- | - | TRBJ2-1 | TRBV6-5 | CASSYREEQFF | TGTGCCAGCAGTTATAGAGAGGAGCAGTTCTTC
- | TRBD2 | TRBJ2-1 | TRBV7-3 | CASSSDSGSYNEQFF | TGTGCCAGCAGCTCTGATAGCGGGTCCTACAATGAGCAGTTCTTC
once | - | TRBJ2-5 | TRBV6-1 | CAGGWGMEETQYF | TGTGCCGGGGGGTGGGGGATGGAGGAGACCCAGTACTTC
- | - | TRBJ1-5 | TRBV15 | CATSRAEDNNQPQHF | TGTGCCACCAGCAGAGCTGAGGACAACAATCAGCCCCAGCATTTT
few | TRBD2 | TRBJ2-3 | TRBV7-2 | CASSPGLAGDTQYF | TGTGCCAGCAGCCCGGGACTAGCGGGAGATACGCAGTATTTT
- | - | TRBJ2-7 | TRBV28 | CASSLVTLSYEQYF | TGTGCCAGCAGTTTAGTGACTCTCTCCTACGAGCAGTACTTC
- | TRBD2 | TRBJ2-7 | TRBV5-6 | CASSLSGSSYEQYF | TGTGCCAGCAGCTTAAGCGGGAGCTCCTACGAGCAGTACTTC
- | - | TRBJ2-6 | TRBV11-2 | CASYSGANVLTF | TGTGCCAGTTACTCTGGGGCCAACGTCCTGACTTTC
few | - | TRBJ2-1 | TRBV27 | CASSAPPVDEQFF | TGTGCCAGCAGTGCACCGCCGGTAGATGAGCAGTTCTTC
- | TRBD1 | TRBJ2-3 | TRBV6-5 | CASSRDSSTDTQYF | TGTGCCAGCAGCCGGGACAGCAGCACAGATACGCAGTATTTT